Below are 29 T cell receptor beta chains sequenced from a single sample in a study of CD8+CD57+ T cells in acquired aplastic anemia. Template material for TCR beta VDJ and CDR3 profiling consisted of genomic DNA. TCRdb reanalysed the reads using MiXCR and keeps one entry per CDR3 protein. The sample has around 290,000 distinct CDR3 sequences; under 60% are singletons. CD8+CD57+ cell expansion, shown by flow cytometry, had occurred in the patients selected for sequencing. Sequencing used sorted CD4+, CD8+, or CD8+CD57+ T cells (not recorded which) from PBMCs. The source of these receptors is a human donor with aplastic anemia.

As concerns this clonotype: At one boundary the junction diverges from the germline segment, which might be a read error. V usage is TRBV20-1 and J usage is TRBJ2-1; tentative D call: TRBD2 (5 bases). The CDR3 totals 13 residues. From germline, CDR1 is DFQATT and CDR2 SNEGSKA (reference sequence). CDR3 protein: CSVGSSSYNGQIF. The CDR3 bases are TGCAGCGTGGGATCTAGCTCCTACAATGGGCAGATCTTC.

V and J are TRBV7-9 and TRBJ1-2, with a tentative D call TRBD1 (6 bases). Germline CDR1 and CDR2: SEHNR and FQNEAQ (reference sequence). Trimming took 5 bases from V and 7 from J, leaving 14 bases between them. The CDR3 is 13 residues long. This CDR3 reads CASSPPSGVGYTF. As DNA, the CDR3 is TGTGCCAGCAGCCCTCCCTCAGGGGTTGGCTACACCTTC.

The gene calls are TRBV5-5 and TRBJ2-7; 12 bases align to TRBD2. Trimming at V came to 4 bases and at J to 0 bases, leaving 2 bases not matched to a gene. Germline V gene data show CDR1 as SGHKS and CDR2 as YYEKEE (reference sequence). The CDR3 is made up of 15 amino acids. CDR3 residues: CASSTTSGSSYEQYF. The CDR3, as DNA: TGTGCCAGCAGCACGACTAGCGGGAGCTCCTACGAGCAGTACTTC.

The rearrangement joins TRBV20-1 to TRBJ2-7; tentative D call: TRBD2 (5 bases). Trimming stripped 4 bases from V and 3 bases from J, with 19 bases between. The CDR3 is 15 amino acids. Germline CDR1 is DFQATT and CDR2 is SNEGSKA (reference sequence). The CDR3: CSATEQPGSYYEQYF. The CDR3 region has the DNA TGCAGTGCTACCGAGCAGCCGGGATCCTACTACGAGCAGTACTTC.

This clonotype was picked up many times. The gene calls are TRBV4-2 and TRBJ2-3; 15 bases line up with TRBD2. Germline V gene lookup returns CDR1 LGHNA and CDR2 YNFKEQ. Trimming at V came to 1 base and at J to 2 bases, leaving 10 bases not matched to a gene. This CDR3 comprises 20 residues. This CDR3 is CASSQAQGLAGGIITDTQYF. The CDR3 bases are TGTGCCAGCAGCCAAGCCCAAGGACTAGCGGGAGGGATAATCACAGATACGCAGTATTTT.

This rearrangement joins TRBV19 to TRBJ2-1, with TRBD1 matching over 7 bases. The V segment lost 0 bases and the J segment 4 bases; nucleotides outside the gene matches: 6. The CDR3 extends over 16 amino acids. The germline V gene has CDR1 LNHDA and CDR2 SQIVND (reference sequence). CDR3 sequence (DNA): TGTGCCAGTAGTATAGAGACAGGGAAGGTGTACAATGAGCAGTTCTTC. Translated, it gives CASSIETGKVYNEQFF.

V gene TRBV7-9 combines with J gene TRBJ2-7; 8 bases agree with TRBD1. V was pared by 4 bases and J by 7 bases, with 9 bases of the junction left unmatched. Per germline, CDR1 SEHNR and CDR2 FQNEAQ (reference sequence). The CDR3 loop spans 14 amino acids. The CDR3 coding sequence is TGTGCCAGCAGCTCCGTCCCGGGACAGGCTGAGCAGTACTTC. It encodes CASSSVPGQAEQYF.

The chain employs TRBV12-3 or TRBV12-4 and TRBJ2-3; the D gene could be TRBD1 or TRBD2 (5 bases each). V dropped 6 bases and J dropped 6 bases, with 19 bases sitting between them. CDR3 length equals 15 residues. In DNA, the CDR3 is TGTGCCAGCAGGGGACGGGGTATCCTAGGCGATACGCAGTATTTT. Amino acid sequence: CASRGRGILGDTQYF.

The gene calls are TRBV2 and TRBJ2-3; 11 bases align to TRBD2. CDR3 length equals 15 residues. The germline CDR1 and CDR2 sequences are SNHLY and FYNNEI. The junction had 5 bases not matched to a gene; V was cut back by 6 bases and J by 3 bases. The CDR3 sequence is CASSPGLAATDTQYF. The DNA of the CDR3 is TGTGCCAGCAGCCCGGGACTAGCGGCAACAGATACGCAGTATTTT.

V is TRBV2 and J is TRBJ1-5; 7 bases are shared with TRBD1. The junction had 3 bases not matched to a gene; V was cut back by 4 bases and J by 0 bases. The length of the CDR3 is 15 residues. Germline V gene sequence: CDR1 SNHLY, CDR2 FYNNEI. The CDR3 spells CASSVQGDSNQPQHF. The DNA for the CDR3 is TGTGCCAGCAGTGTCCAGGGGGATAGCAATCAGCCCCAGCATTTT.

As to this clonotype: An end of the junction differs from the germline gene, which may be a read error. The chain joins TRBV5-1 to TRBJ1-6; 7 nucleotides align to TRBD1. Germline V CDR1 and CDR2: SGHRS, YFSETQ. CDR3 size: 13 residues. The CDR3 DNA follows: TGCGCCAGCAGCTTGGTGGGGGGGACAGCCGTTTACTTT. Its protein is CASSLVGGTAVYF.

The chain recombines TRBV10-3 with TRBJ2-1, with 12 bases identical to TRBD2. V was clipped by 1 base and J by 4 bases; unmatched bases: 2. The V gene's germline CDR1 is ENHRY and CDR2 SYGVKD. This CDR3 has 16 residues. Here the CDR3 DNA reads TGTGCCATCAGTGAGTGGACTAGCGGGGCGTACAATGAGCAGTTCTTC. It specifies CAISEWTSGAYNEQFF.

In the case of this clonotype: Relative to the germline gene, one junction end is altered; a read error may explain this. The chain uses TRBV5-5 and TRBJ2-1; tentative D call: TRBD2 (6 bases). The germline V gene has CDR1 SGHKS and CDR2 YYEKEE (reference sequence). There are 15 residues in the CDR3. CDR3 in DNA: TGTGCCAGCAGCTCTGGAGGGAACTCCTACAATGAGCGGTTCTTC. Translation: CASSSGGNSYNERFF.

This clonotype was found many times. The chain is built from TRBV6-1 and TRBJ1-5; TRBD1 might be the D (6 bases). Germline V gene data show CDR1 as MNHNS and CDR2 as SASEGT. The length of the CDR3 is 14 residues. Trimming removed 7 bases at V and 5 bases at J, with 15 bases between. CDR3 coding DNA: TGTGCCAGCACCCGACCGGGGGCACATCAGCCCCAGCATTTT. Its protein product is CASTRPGAHQPQHF.

V gene TRBV5-1 combines with J gene TRBJ1-1; perhaps TRBD1 as D (6 bases). V was pared by 0 bases and J by 1 base, with 10 bases between. The germline CDR1 and CDR2 sequences are SGHRS and YFSETQ. This CDR3 contains 15 residues. This chain's CDR3 is CASSLEGTPNTEAFF. In DNA, the CDR3 is TGCGCCAGCAGCTTGGAAGGGACACCGAACACTGAAGCTTTCTTT.

This clonotype came up many times. The rearrangement joins TRBV19 to TRBJ1-3; 9 nucleotides agree with TRBD1. The V gene end was trimmed by 3 bases and the J gene end by 1 base; junction bases not matched to a gene: 7. Germline CDR1 reads LNHDA; CDR2 reads SQIVND (reference sequence). The CDR3 totals 17 residues. CDR3 sequence (DNA): TGTGCCAGTAGTATTCATTCGGGACAGGGATCTGGAAACACCATATATTTT. It specifies CASSIHSGQGSGNTIYF.

CDR3 bases: TGTGCCAGCAGCTTAAGGAACATGGGGGGGCCCTACCAAGAGACCCAGTACTTC. This translates into CASSLRNMGGPYQETQYF. The V gene is TRBV7-2, the J gene TRBJ2-5, with D possibly being TRBD2 (7 bases). Trimming left V 2 bases short and J 0 bases short, with 19 bases between. The CDR3 consists of 18 residues. Germline V lookup: CDR1 SGHTA, CDR2 FQGNSA. The full variable domain, its missing parts supplied by reference TRBV7-2 and TRBJ2-5, is GAGVSQSPSNKVTEKGKDVELRCDPISGHTALYWYRQSLGQGLEFLIYFQGNSAPDKSGLPSDRFSAERTGGSVSTLTIQRTQQEDSAVYLCASSLRNMGGPYQETQYFGPGTRLLVL.

This chain uses TRBV20-1 with TRBJ2-1; TRBD2 matches at 8 bases. Trimming removed 6 bases from V and 2 bases from J; junction bases left unmatched: 12. CDR3 length: 16 amino acids. Germline V gene data show CDR1 as DFQATT and CDR2 as SNEGSKA (reference sequence). CDR3 DNA sequence: TGCAGTGCCAGCAGCTCGAGCGGGGGTACCTACAATGAGCAGTTCTTC. As protein: CSASSSSGGTYNEQFF.

The V and J genes are TRBV7-9 and TRBJ1-3; D is possibly TRBD1 (6 bases). The CDR3 is made up of 16 amino acids. Trimming took 2 bases from V and 0 from J, leaving 11 bases between them. The V gene's germline CDR1 is SEHNR and CDR2 FQNEAQ (reference sequence). Here the CDR3 reads CASSLLGQSSGNTIYF. In DNA, the CDR3 is TGTGCCAGCAGCTTACTAGGACAGAGCTCTGGAAACACCATATATTTT.

This chain joins TRBV7-8 and TRBJ2-5; 11 bases are shared with TRBD1. The ends lost 1 base at V and 0 bases at J; junction bases unmatched: 4. The CDR3 has 17 amino acids. Germline V CDR1 and CDR2: SGHVS, FQNEAQ. The CDR3 sequence: CASSLERTGGDQETQYF. CDR3 sequence (DNA): TGTGCCAGCAGCTTAGAACGGACAGGGGGCGACCAAGAGACCCAGTACTTC.

The chain combines TRBV29-1 with TRBJ2-7; D is unclear. This CDR3 comprises 13 residues. Per the germline V gene, CDR1 is SQVTM and CDR2 is ANQGSEA. Trimming left V 7 bases short and J 2 bases short, with 15 bases between. The CDR3, as DNA: TGCAGCGGACGGACGGTGAATCCCTACGAGCAGTACTTC. It translates to CSGRTVNPYEQYF.

The V and J genes are TRBV6-5 and TRBJ2-7, with D perhaps matching TRBD1 or TRBD2 (5 bases each). In germline, CDR1 is MNHEY, CDR2 SVGAGI. V shed 4 bases and J shed 7 bases, with 17 bases lying between them. The length of the CDR3 is 14 residues. The CDR3 here is CASSSGTVSCEQYF. CDR3 DNA: TGTGCCAGCAGTTCCGGGACGGTGTCGTGTGAGCAGTACTTC.

This rearrangement joins TRBV20-1 to TRBJ2-5, with 11 bases fitting TRBD1. Per the germline V gene, CDR1 is DFQATT and CDR2 is SNEGSKA (reference sequence). V lost 6 bases and J lost 5; bases outside the gene matches: 11. The CDR3 contains 15 residues. CDR3 protein: CSARDRGGAWETQYF. The CDR3 DNA reads TGCAGTGCAAGGGACAGGGGGGGGGCCTGGGAGACCCAGTACTTC.

The J gene is TRBJ1-6, the V gene TRBV5-8; no clear D gene. The CDR3 extends over 12 amino acids. V dropped 4 bases and J dropped 9 bases, with 8 bases sitting between them. Germline V lookup: CDR1 SGHTS, CDR2 YDEGEE. The CDR3 loop is CASSGVVSPLHF. Here the CDR3 DNA reads TGTGCCAGCAGCGGGGTGGTTTCACCCCTCCACTTT.

The chain is built from TRBV7-9 and TRBJ2-7; D may be TRBD1 (6 bases). Germline V gene data show CDR1 as SEHNR and CDR2 as FQNEAQ (reference sequence). This CDR3 contains 14 residues. The V gene lost 5 bases and the J gene lost 5 bases, with 16 bases spanning the gap. This chain's CDR3 is CASSAKQGSNEQYF. CDR3 nucleotides: TGTGCCAGCAGCGCAAAGCAGGGGTCCAACGAGCAGTACTTC.

This chain uses TRBV9 with TRBJ2-7; no definite D call. The CDR3 extends over 14 amino acids. V lost 0 bases to trimming and J lost 2 bases, with 9 bases between them. Per germline, CDR1 SGDLS and CDR2 YYNGEE. The CDR3: CASSVEVGAYEQYF. The CDR3 DNA reads as TGTGCCAGCAGCGTAGAGGTCGGTGCCTACGAGCAGTACTTC.

This chain links TRBV15 with TRBJ2-5; no clear D gene. The CDR3 is 15 amino acids. The V and J ends lost 3 bases and 4 bases respectively, with 15 bases between them. Germline lookup yields CDR1 LNHNV and CDR2 YYDKDF (reference sequence). The CDR3 DNA sequence: TGTGCCACCAGCAGTTACTCGAACCGCGGAGAGACCCAGTACTTC. Translated: CATSSYSNRGETQYF.

This clonotype was detected a few times. Here the CDR3 reads CATSQRGVAGDYEQYF. The CDR3 DNA reads TGTGCCACCAGCCAAAGGGGAGTAGCGGGAGACTACGAGCAGTACTTC. The rearrangement uses TRBV15 and TRBJ2-7; 9 nucleotides match TRBD2. V was clipped by 5 bases and J by 3 bases; unmatched bases: 11. The germline V gene has CDR1 LNHNV and CDR2 YYDKDF (reference sequence). This CDR3 has 16 residues.

Many counts were recorded for this clonotype. The chain is built from TRBV20-1 and TRBJ2-7; 11 bases fit TRBD2. CDR3 length equals 13 residues. Germline values: CDR1 DFQATT, CDR2 SNEGSKA (reference sequence). V was pared by 5 bases and J by 5 bases, with 5 bases of the junction left unmatched. CDR3 nucleotide sequence: TGCAGTGCTGAGACTAGCGGGATAAACGAGCAGTACTTC. This sequence encodes CSAETSGINEQYF.